One and the same sample provided the 2 T cell receptor beta chains below, sequenced in a study of blood T cell repertoires in COVID-19. Sequencing was performed with immunoSEQ multiplex PCR; in TCRdb, only in-frame clones are kept and a portion is missing. Of fewer than 130,000 clones listed, roughly 87% are singletons. Sequencing was performed on peripheral blood. All receptors derive from a human donor in a cohort sampled during active COVID-19.

V and J are TRBV29-1 and TRBJ2-7; D possibly corresponds to TRBD1 (6 bases). Germline V gives CDR1 SQVTM, CDR2 ANQGSEA. V was shortened by 7 bases and J by 6 bases, with 19 bases between the two germline ends. The CDR3 totals 13 residues. CDR3 sequence: CSAYSQGWGEQYF. The CDR3 nucleotides read TGCAGCGCTTACTCACAGGGTTGGGGCGAGCAGTACTTC.

DNA for the CDR3: TGCGCCAGCAGCCAAGAGGGGAGGGTCTCCTACAATGAGCAGTTCTTC. Translating gives CASSQEGRVSYNEQFF. The V gene is TRBV4-1, the J gene TRBJ2-1; 7 bases are shared with TRBD2. Looked up from germline, CDR1 is MGHRA and CDR2 is YSYEKL. V trimming: 0 bases; J trimming: 0 bases; junction bases outside the gene matches: 2. The CDR3 runs to 16 residues.